Listed here are 15 T cell receptor beta chains from one sample, sequenced in a study of OX40 agonist ivuxolimab in advanced cancers. TCRdb's table, derived via immunoSEQ multiplex PCR, lists solely in-frame clones and lacks some. The sample holds tens of thousands of clones; roughly 87% are singletons and the top ten take 0.3% to 0.35%. Sequenced material: CD4+ or CD8+ T cells sorted from blood, taken in a trial of the OX40 agonist ivuxolimab. These TCRs come from an adult with an advanced solid tumor such as melanoma, head and neck, liver or kidney cancer.

The CDR3, as DNA: TGTGCCAGCCCCCGCCGGGCGGGGGGGCCGTACGAGCAGTACTTC. The encoded protein is CASPRRAGGPYEQYF. The chain links TRBV5-4 to TRBJ2-7; TRBD2 agrees at 9 bases. V lost 7 bases to trimming and J lost 4 bases; unmatched junction nucleotides: 12. Per germline, CDR1 SGHNT and CDR2 YYREEE (reference sequence). This CDR3 contains 15 residues. The full variable domain, completed using reference TRBV5-4 and TRBJ2-7, is ETGVTQSPTHLIKTRGQQVTLRCSSQSGHNTVSWYQQALGQGPQFIFQYYREEENGRGNFPPRFSGLQFPNYSSELNVNALELDDSALYLCASPRRAGGPYEQYFGPGTRLTVT.

The rearrangement uses TRBV13 and TRBJ2-1, with D tentatively TRBD2 (6 bases). This CDR3 region has 20 residues. CDR1 is PRHDT, CDR2 FYEKMQ, per germline (reference sequence). Trimming left V 3 bases short and J 0 bases short, with 24 bases between. CDR3 in DNA: TGTGCCAGCAGCTTGTATACTAGGCAGCGCGGGAAGAGCTCCTACAATGAGCAGTTCTTC. This translates into CASSLYTRQRGKSSYNEQFF.

V gene TRBV6-8 combines with J gene TRBJ2-7; 7 nucleotides align to TRBD2. Trimming cost V 10 bases and J 6 bases; bases outside gene matches: 12. The V gene's germline CDR1 is MNHGY and CDR2 SAAAGT. The CDR3 has 13 residues. In DNA, the CDR3 is TGTGCCATTTGGGAAGGGAGGGATAGCGAGCAGTACTTC. It yields the protein CAIWEGRDSEQYF.

The chain couples TRBV5-8 to TRBJ1-2; D ambiguous. Trimming removed 8 bases from V and 4 bases from J, with 15 bases in between. The length of the CDR3 is 13 residues. Germline V gene data show CDR1 as SGHTS and CDR2 as YDEGEE. Here the CDR3 reads CASRRFEPYGYTF. The CDR3, as DNA: TGTGCCAGTCGACGCTTTGAGCCCTATGGCTACACCTTC.

The CDR3 DNA sequence: TGCGCCAGCAGCTCGGCGTTACAGGGTTCTGGGGCCAACGTCCTGACTTTC. Protein: CASSSALQGSGANVLTF. J is TRBJ2-6 and V is TRBV5-1; possibly TRBD1 for D (6 bases). Germline V gene lookup returns CDR1 SGHRS and CDR2 YFSETQ. Trimming left V 3 bases short and J 1 base short, with 14 bases between. This CDR3 has 17 residues.

V usage is TRBV18 and J usage is TRBJ1-3; no clear D. This CDR3 spans 16 amino acids. Germline CDR1 and CDR2: KGHSH and LQKENI. Trimming stripped 2 bases from V and 0 bases from J, with 11 bases between. CDR3 nucleotide sequence: TGTGCCAGCTCACCAGGCCGCCACCTCTCTGGAAACACCATATATTTT. Amino acid sequence: CASSPGRHLSGNTIYF.

This chain connects TRBV6-1 to TRBJ2-1; 9 bases are a match to TRBD2. The CDR3 length is 13 residues. Germline V gene sequence: CDR1 MNHNS, CDR2 SASEGT. J gave up 9 bases and V 7 bases, and 7 bases lay outside the gene matches. CDR3 nucleotide sequence: TGTGCCAGCATAGGCGGGGGGGCCCCTGAGCAGTTCTTC. Encoded protein: CASIGGGAPEQFF.

The chain carries TRBV7-6 and TRBJ2-5; D call uncertain. Germline values: CDR1 SGHVS, CDR2 FNYEAQ. The CDR3 has 14 residues. V gave up 2 bases and J gave up 2 bases, with 9 bases separating them. The CDR3 DNA sequence: TGTGCCAGCAGCTTACCTCGGGTTCAAGAGACCCAGTACTTC. Translated, it gives CASSLPRVQETQYF.

The V and J genes are TRBV6-1 and TRBJ1-5; TRBD1 aligns across 7 bases. This CDR3 contains 15 residues. The ends lost 4 bases at V and 3 bases at J; junction bases unmatched: 6. Germline V gives CDR1 MNHNS, CDR2 SASEGT. The CDR3 DNA reads as TGTGCCAGCAGTGGCCGGGACAGCTACAATCAGCCCCAGCATTTT. Translating it yields CASSGRDSYNQPQHF.

V gene TRBV4-1 combines with J gene TRBJ1-2; D remains ambiguous. CDR3 size: 14 residues. Trimming left V 5 bases short and J 0 bases short, with 10 bases between. Germline CDR1 reads MGHRA; CDR2 reads YSYEKL. The CDR3 coding sequence is TGCGCCAGCAGCTCAAGGCAGGCTAACTATGGCTACACCTTC. Encoded protein: CASSSRQANYGYTF.

This chain joins TRBV5-1 and TRBJ2-1; 13 positions match TRBD2. The length of the CDR3 is 17 residues. Germline assignment: CDR1 SGHRS and CDR2 YFSETQ. V lost 3 bases, J lost 1 base, and 4 bases stayed unmatched. In DNA, the CDR3 is TGCGCCAGCAGCTCGCGGACTAGCGGGGGATCCTACAATGAGCAGTTCTTC. Protein product: CASSSRTSGGSYNEQFF.

CDR3 bases: TGTGCCAGCAGCTCCCGCCCTTTTGGTAGCCGGGGCTACAATGAGCAGTTCTTC. It yields the protein CASSSRPFGSRGYNEQFF. The chain is built from TRBV7-9 and TRBJ2-1, with D perhaps TRBD2 (5 bases). Germline V gene sequence: CDR1 SEHNR, CDR2 FQNEAQ (reference sequence). This CDR3 is built from 18 residues. Trimming stripped 4 bases from V and 3 bases from J, with 22 bases between.

The rearrangement links TRBV5-1 to TRBJ2-3, with 9 bases aligning to TRBD1. Germline trimming cut 3 bases from V and 0 bases from J; bases unmatched to any gene: 5. Germline loops: CDR1 SGHRS, CDR2 YFSETQ. This CDR3 is 16 amino acids long. The CDR3, as DNA: TGCGCCAGCAGCTCGGGACAGGGTACTAGCACAGATACGCAGTATTTT. Amino acid sequence: CASSSGQGTSTDTQYF. Full variable domain (outside the CDR3, taken from reference TRBV5-1 and TRBJ2-3): KAGVTQTPRYLIKTRGQQVTLSCSPISGHRSVSWYQQTPGQGLQFLFEYFSETQRNKGNFPGRFSGRQFSNSRSEMNVSTLELGDSALYLCASSSGQGTSTDTQYFGPGTRLTVL.

The chain has TRBV2 and TRBJ1-5; a possible D gene is TRBD1 (6 bases). V was trimmed by 6 bases and J by 2 bases, leaving 14 bases between them. Germline V gene lookup returns CDR1 SNHLY and CDR2 FYNNEI. CDR3 length: 15 amino acids. The CDR3, as DNA: TGTGCCAGCAGCTCGGGGGGGGCCGGCAATCAGCCCCAGCATTTT. It specifies CASSSGGAGNQPQHF.

The chain carries TRBV10-2 and TRBJ2-2; D is perhaps TRBD2 (6 bases). The CDR3 is made up of 14 amino acids. Per germline, CDR1 WSHSY and CDR2 SAAADI. Trimming removed 6 bases from V and 6 bases from J, with 14 bases in between. DNA for the CDR3: TGCGCCAGCAGCCTGACTAGTCGGTCCGGGGAGCTGTTTTTT. Translated, it gives CASSLTSRSGELFF.